The 12 T cell receptor beta chains presented below share a single source sample, sequenced in a study of T cell clones after liver transplantation. Assay used: immunoSEQ multiplex PCR; TCRdb lists only in-frame clones, some missing. The sample comprises 70,000 to 80,000 clones, 90% of which are singletons, and less than 3.5% rests with the top ten. Sequenced material: CD4+ T cells from blood, taken before liver transplant. These receptors were taken from a human donor who received a liver transplant.

CDR3 bases: TGCGCCAGCAGCTTAGGTCTATCGGACAGGGGGGAGACCCAGTACTTC. This translates into CASSLGLSDRGETQYF. The chain joins TRBV5-1 to TRBJ2-5, with 10 bases fitting TRBD1. V lost 2 bases to trimming and J lost 5 bases; unmatched junction nucleotides: 9. Germline V CDR1 and CDR2: SGHRS, YFSETQ. The length of the CDR3 is 16 residues.

The chain employs TRBV2 and TRBJ1-1; TRBD1 aligns across 7 bases. The CDR3 sequence is 16 residues long. Germline CDR1 and CDR2: SNHLY and FYNNEI. Trimming cost V 6 bases and J 4 bases; bases outside gene matches: 14. This chain's CDR3 is CASSLTSRQGGTEAFF. As DNA, the CDR3 is TGTGCCAGCAGCCTAACCTCGCGGCAGGGGGGCACTGAAGCTTTCTTT.

V gene TRBV18 combines with J gene TRBJ2-1, with 7 bases aligning to TRBD2. J lost 1 base, V lost 0 bases, and 3 bases had no gene match. Germline V gives CDR1 KGHSH, CDR2 LQKENI. The CDR3 runs 16 residues. Written as DNA, the CDR3 is TGTGCCAGCTCACCACCGACGGGGGGATCCTACAATGAGCAGTTCTTC. Amino acids: CASSPPTGGSYNEQFF.

The chain uses TRBV2 and TRBJ1-1, with 8 bases fitting TRBD1. From germline, CDR1 is SNHLY and CDR2 FYNNEI. The CDR3 runs to 14 residues. V lost 7 bases, J lost 2 bases, and 6 bases stayed unmatched. The CDR3 nucleotides are TGTGCCAGCAAGACGACAGGGGACAACACTGAAGCTTTCTTT. Protein product: CASKTTGDNTEAFF.

The chain links TRBV5-4 to TRBJ2-2; 12 bases are a match to TRBD2. J was trimmed by 5 bases and V by 0 bases; bases with no gene match: 5. Germline V CDR1 and CDR2: SGHNT, YYREEE (reference sequence). The CDR3 totals 17 residues. This CDR3 is CASSLGTSGIMTGELFF. CDR3 nucleotide sequence: TGTGCCAGCAGCTTGGGGACTAGCGGGATAATGACCGGGGAGCTGTTTTTT.

The chain combines TRBV5-1 with TRBJ1-2; D unresolved. V dropped 1 base and J dropped 1 base, with 8 bases sitting between them. Germline V lookup: CDR1 SGHRS, CDR2 YFSETQ. CDR3 length: 14 amino acids. The CDR3 nucleotides are TGCGCCAGCAGCTTGATCGGCGGTAACTATGGCTACACCTTC. This translates into CASSLIGGNYGYTF.

The chain links TRBV11-2 to TRBJ2-2; TRBD1 might be the D (6 bases). CDR1 is SGHAT and CDR2 is FQNNGV in the germline V gene. This CDR3 contains 15 residues. The V end lost 4 bases, the J end lost 2 bases, and 11 bases lay between the germline ends. In DNA form, the CDR3 reads TGTGCCAGCAGCTCCGGGACACACAACACCGGGGAGCTGTTTTTT. Translation gives CASSSGTHNTGELFF.

J is TRBJ1-2 and V is TRBV30; D unresolved. This CDR3 has 13 amino acids. V was trimmed by 2 bases and J by 4 bases, leaving 11 bases between them. Germline V CDR1 and CDR2: GTSNPN, SVGIG (reference sequence). CDR3 sequence: CAWSTGEGYGYTF. The DNA of the CDR3 is TGTGCCTGGAGTACCGGGGAGGGCTATGGCTACACCTTC.

Comments on this clone: This sample also contains other DNA sequences that code for the same CDR3. The V and J genes are TRBV25-1 and TRBJ2-7; 7 nucleotides match TRBD1. The junction had 8 bases not matched to a gene; V was cut back by 6 bases and J by 3 bases. Germline values: CDR1 MGHDK, CDR2 SYGVNS. This CDR3 is 14 amino acids long. CDR3 DNA sequence: TGTGCCAGCAGCCAAGAGGGGGCCCTCTACGAGCAGTACTTC. As protein: CASSQEGALYEQYF.

The chain uses TRBV7-3 and TRBJ2-5, with TRBD1 as a possible D gene (6 bases). The CDR3 covers 16 residues. The V gene's germline CDR1 is SGHTA and CDR2 FQGTGA. The V end lost 5 bases, the J end lost 2 bases, and 18 bases lay between the germline ends. The chain's CDR3 is CASSQPPLDRQETQYF. The CDR3 nucleotides read TGTGCCAGCAGCCAACCCCCCCTGGACAGACAAGAGACCCAGTACTTC.

This chain joins TRBV10-3 and TRBJ1-3, with 7 positions matching TRBD1. The junction had 3 bases not matched to a gene; V was cut back by 5 bases and J by 2 bases. CDR3 size: 14 residues. Germline V gives CDR1 ENHRY, CDR2 SYGVKD. This CDR3 reads CAISPTGAGNTIYF. The CDR3 bases are TGTGCCATCAGTCCAACAGGGGCTGGAAACACCATATATTTT.

This clone was counted between two and nine times. Here the CDR3 reads CASSLDPGYGYTF. The CDR3, as DNA: TGTGCCAGCAGCTTAGACCCCGGCTATGGCTACACCTTC. The J gene is TRBJ1-2, the V gene TRBV11-2; no reliable D call. V was cut by 0 bases and J by 4 bases, with 6 bases left in between. The CDR3 length is 13 residues. CDR1 is SGHAT, CDR2 FQNNGV, per germline.